Here is one T cell receptor (beta chain) with its context. The antigen is undetermined. The data were produced by immunoSEQ multiplex PCR, yet TCRdb's version contains in-frame clones alone and is incomplete. Here the sample spans roughly 81,000 clones, roughly 85% being singletons. J was trimmed by 7 bases and V by 2 bases; bases with no gene match: 14. The CDR3 sequence is 18 residues long. Germline V CDR1 and CDR2: SGHTA, FQGTGA. The data derive from a study of OX40 agonist ivuxolimab in advanced cancers. The wider study: Patients treated during dose escalation were battling hepatocellular carcinoma, melanoma, renal cell or head and neck cancer. Age averaged about 66 years (range roughly 23 to 85), and 80% to 90% were male. General study results and limits: Expanded clones belonging to CD8+ T cells outnumbered, on average, those of CD4+. Clonal expansion from baseline to week 6 occurred in both CD4+ and CD8+ T cells.

This receptor was taken from an adult with an advanced solid tumor such as melanoma, head and neck, liver or kidney cancer. The input for sequencing was CD4+ or CD8+ T cells sorted from blood, taken in a trial of the OX40 agonist ivuxolimab. The chain uses TRBV7-3 and TRBJ1-3, with TRBD1 identical over 10 bases. DNA of the CDR3: TGTGCCAGCAGCTTAGCCCACCTGGGACAGGGGTTACTTAACACCATATATTTT. Amino acids: CASSLAHLGQGLLNTIYF.